Included here is one T cell receptor (beta chain) sequence, with context. The CDR3 has 15 amino acids. The V end lost 7 bases, the J end lost 3 bases, and 17 bases lay between the germline ends. The V gene's germline CDR1 is KGHDR and CDR2 SFDVKD. Only in-frame clones appear in the TCRdb table, and some are missing; sequencing was by immunoSEQ multiplex PCR. The profile covers 150,000 to 200,000 clones, with about 93% appearing a single time and about 5% taken by the ten largest. This record comes from a study of blood T cell repertoires in COVID-19. About the study: Whether acute or convalescent, the COVID-19 samples came from the United States, Italy and Spain.

Specimen: peripheral blood. J is TRBJ2-5 and V is TRBV24-1, with D possibly matching TRBD2 (5 bases). The receptor comes from a woman aged 45 to 65 with acute or convalescent COVID-19. The CDR3 here is CATSSQSDGKETQYF. CDR3 coding DNA: TGTGCCACCAGCTCCCAATCGGACGGGAAAGAGACCCAGTACTTC.